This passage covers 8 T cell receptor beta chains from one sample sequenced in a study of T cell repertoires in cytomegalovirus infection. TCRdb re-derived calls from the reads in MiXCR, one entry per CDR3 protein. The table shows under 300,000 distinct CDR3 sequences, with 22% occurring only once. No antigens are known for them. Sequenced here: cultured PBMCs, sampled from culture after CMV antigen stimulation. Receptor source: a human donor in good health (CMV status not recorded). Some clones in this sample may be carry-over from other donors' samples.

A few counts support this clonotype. CDR3 DNA: TGTGCCAGCAGTCCGGGACACTACTCTTCTGGCTACACCTTC. Translated, it gives CASSPGHYSSGYTF. The chain is built from TRBV12-3 or TRBV12-4 and TRBJ1-2; a possible D gene is TRBD1 (6 bases). The CDR3 extends over 14 amino acids. V was shortened by 5 bases and J by 7 bases, with 17 bases between the two germline ends.

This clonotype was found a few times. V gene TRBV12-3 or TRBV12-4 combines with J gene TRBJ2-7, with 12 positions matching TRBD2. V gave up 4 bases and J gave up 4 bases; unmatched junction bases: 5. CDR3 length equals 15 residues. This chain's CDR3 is CASSSRLAGAYEQYF. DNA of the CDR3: TGTGCCAGCAGTTCAAGACTAGCGGGAGCTTACGAGCAGTACTTC.

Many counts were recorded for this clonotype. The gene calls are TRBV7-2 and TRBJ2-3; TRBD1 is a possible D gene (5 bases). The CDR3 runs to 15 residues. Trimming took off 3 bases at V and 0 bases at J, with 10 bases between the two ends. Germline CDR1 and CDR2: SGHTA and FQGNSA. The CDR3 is CASSLGRSSTDTQYF. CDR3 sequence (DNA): TGTGCCAGCAGCTTGGGGCGGTCTAGCACAGATACGCAGTATTTT. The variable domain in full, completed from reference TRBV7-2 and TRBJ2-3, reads GAGVSQSPSNKVTEKGKDVELRCDPISGHTALYWYRQSLGQGLEFLIYFQGNSAPDKSGLPSDRFSAERTGGSVSTLTIQRTQQEDSAVYLCASSLGRSSTDTQYFGPGTRLTVL.

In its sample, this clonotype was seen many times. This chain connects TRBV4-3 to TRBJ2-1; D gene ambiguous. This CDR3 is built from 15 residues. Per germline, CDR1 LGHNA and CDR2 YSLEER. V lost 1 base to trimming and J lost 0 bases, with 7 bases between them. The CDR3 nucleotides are TGCGCCAGCAGCCAAGGGTGGAGCTCCTACAATGAGCAGTTCTTC. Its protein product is CASSQGWSSYNEQFF.

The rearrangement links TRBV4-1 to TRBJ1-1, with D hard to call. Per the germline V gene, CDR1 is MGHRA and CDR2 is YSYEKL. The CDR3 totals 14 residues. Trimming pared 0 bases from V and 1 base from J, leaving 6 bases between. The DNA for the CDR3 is TGCGCCAGCAGCCAAGACCCGGGGAACACTGAAGCTTTCTTT. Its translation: CASSQDPGNTEAFF.

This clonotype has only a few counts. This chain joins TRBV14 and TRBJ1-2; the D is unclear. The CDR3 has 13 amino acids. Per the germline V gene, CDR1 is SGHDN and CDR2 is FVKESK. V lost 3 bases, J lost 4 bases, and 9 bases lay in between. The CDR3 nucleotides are TGTGCCAGCAGCCAGGACGGAGCCTATGGCTACACCTTC. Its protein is CASSQDGAYGYTF.

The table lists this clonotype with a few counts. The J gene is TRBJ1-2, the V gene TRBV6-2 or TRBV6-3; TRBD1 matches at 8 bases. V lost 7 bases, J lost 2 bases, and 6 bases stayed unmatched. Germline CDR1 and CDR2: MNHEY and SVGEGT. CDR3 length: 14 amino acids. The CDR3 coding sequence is TGTGCCAGCATGCGACAGGGGATAAACTATGGCTACACCTTC. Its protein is CASMRQGINYGYTF.

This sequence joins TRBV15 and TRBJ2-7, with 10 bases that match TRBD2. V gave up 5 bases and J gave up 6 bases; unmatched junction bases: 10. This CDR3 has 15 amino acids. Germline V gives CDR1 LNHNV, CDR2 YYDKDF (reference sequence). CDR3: CATSVRRASGSEQYV. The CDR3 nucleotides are TGTGCCACCAGCGTACGGAGGGCTAGCGGGAGCGAGCAGTACGTC.